These 16 T cell receptor beta chains were sequenced from one sample in a study of blood T cells in healthy people across ages. A second PCR, run for about 7 to 11 cycles, used a sample-barcoded 5' primer plus a J-beta primer mix. Each CDR3 protein gets one entry after TCRdb re-called the 5' RACE reads with MiXCR. The sample has about 780,000 distinct CDR3 sequences, around 25% seen once. This sample also belongs to another study, concerning T cells of mothers and their children.

Sequenced input: blood. All receptors come from a boy aged 5-17 years in good health.

This clonotype was observed many times. V usage is TRBV4-1 and J usage is TRBJ2-7; D is uncertain. Trimming removed 2 bases from V and 3 bases from J, with 2 bases in between. Germline V gives CDR1 MGHRA, CDR2 YSYEKL. This CDR3 region has 11 residues. The DNA for the CDR3 is TGCGCCAGCAGCCAAAACTACGAGCAGTACTTC. Its protein is CASSQNYEQYF.

The rearrangement links TRBV9 to TRBJ2-5; 7 bases map to TRBD1. With the DNA end fitting TRBJ2-1 better, the J assignment may be wrong. Germline V gives CDR1 SGDLS, CDR2 YYNGEE. This CDR3 is built from 19 residues. The CDR3 region has the DNA TGTGCCAGCAGCGTAGGCAATTGGTGGGACAGCCTTTTAAACAATGAGCAGTTCTTC. It codes for CASSVGNWWDSLLNNEQFF.

Regarding this clonotype: One junction end does not reproduce the germline sequence, and a read error may be involved. This chain joins TRBV6-6 and TRBJ2-5; D call uncertain. From germline, CDR1 is MNHNY and CDR2 SVGAGI (reference sequence). The CDR3 length is 14 residues. CDR3 nucleotides: TGTGCCAGCAGCCAAACGTATTACGGAGAGACCCGGTACTTC. It encodes CASSQTYYGETRYF.

The chain carries TRBV5-8 and TRBJ1-4; maybe TRBD1 (6 bases). Trimming removed 2 bases from V and 2 bases from J, with 10 bases in between. CDR1 SGHTS and CDR2 YDEGEE come from the germline V gene. The CDR3 spans 15 residues. CDR3 DNA: TGTGCCAGCAGCTTTGGGACATCGACTAATGAAAAACTGTTTTTT. Protein: CASSFGTSTNEKLFF.

The V and J genes are TRBV10-3 and TRBJ1-2; D not resolved. V was shortened by 4 bases and J by 6 bases, with 12 bases between the two germline ends. CDR1 is ENHRY and CDR2 is SYGVKD in the germline V gene. The CDR3 loop spans 13 amino acids. The CDR3 DNA sequence: TGTGCCATCAGTGGGGCAGCACCGGATGGCTACACCTTC. As protein: CAISGAAPDGYTF.

V is TRBV20-1 and J is TRBJ2-3; TRBD2 aligns across 7 bases. The CDR3 loop spans 14 amino acids. The germline V gene encodes CDR1 DFQATT and CDR2 SNEGSKA (reference sequence). V was pared by 6 bases and J by 3 bases, with 9 bases of the junction left unmatched. This CDR3 is CSALSSGRTDTQYF. In nucleotides, the CDR3 is TGCAGTGCCCTTTCTAGCGGCCGTACAGATACGCAGTATTTT.

The chain uses TRBV29-1 and TRBJ1-1; D remains unclear. The V end was cut by 7 bases, the J end by 0 bases, with 12 bases between. The V gene's germline CDR1 is SQVTM and CDR2 ANQGSEA. The CDR3 loop spans 13 amino acids. The CDR3 DNA follows: TGCAGCGCGCAGACGGGAATGAACACTGAAGCTTTCTTT. It encodes CSAQTGMNTEAFF. Together with reference TRBV29-1 and TRBJ1-1, the CDR3 gives the full variable domain: SAVISQKPSRDICQRGTSLTIQCQVDSQVTMMFWYRQQPGQSLTLIATANQGSEATYESGFVIDKFPISRPNLTFSTLTVSNMSPEDSSIYLCSAQTGMNTEAFFGQGTRLTVV.

The chain couples TRBV6-1 to TRBJ2-7; TRBD1 is a possible D gene (5 bases). The CDR3 runs 14 residues. Trimming removed 2 bases at V and 2 bases at J, with 10 bases between. CDR1 and CDR2 (germline): MNHNS, SASEGT. The CDR3 nucleotides read TGTGCCAGCAGTGAAAGGGGCCAGACCTACGAGCAGTACTTC. It translates to CASSERGQTYEQYF.

V usage is TRBV7-6 and J usage is TRBJ2-2, with 8 bases that match TRBD2. The V gene end was trimmed by 3 bases and the J gene end by 1 base; junction bases not matched to a gene: 4. Germline V gene data show CDR1 as SGHVS and CDR2 as FNYEAQ. CDR3 size: 16 residues. The DNA of the CDR3 is TGTGCCAGCAGCTTTAACAGCGGGGGGAACACCGGGGAGCTGTTTTTT. Encoded protein: CASSFNSGGNTGELFF.

This clonotype has only a few counts. The chain links TRBV6-1 to TRBJ2-1; TRBD2 agrees at 12 bases. The CDR3 consists of 15 residues. Germline V lookup: CDR1 MNHNS, CDR2 SASEGT. V lost 6 bases and J lost 9; bases outside the gene matches: 9. The CDR3 bases are TGTGCCAGCAGGCTCCTAGCGGGGGGGCTGGGTGAGCAGTTCTTC. Translated, it gives CASRLLAGGLGEQFF.

This clonotype has more than one count but fewer than ten. This chain joins TRBV5-1 and TRBJ1-4; D is ambiguous. CDR3 length: 14 residues. CDR1 is SGHRS, CDR2 YFSETQ, per germline. Trimming cost V 0 bases and J 4 bases, with 7 bases left between them. CDR3 bases: TGCGCCAGCAGCTTGGCCTACAGTAATGAAAAACTGTTTTTT. Its protein product is CASSLAYSNEKLFF.

The chain is built from TRBV30 and TRBJ1-1; a weak D match, TRBD1 (5 bases). The CDR3 contains 11 residues. Germline V CDR1 and CDR2: GTSNPN, SVGIG (reference sequence). V dropped 3 bases and J dropped 10 bases, with 12 bases sitting between them. Written as DNA, the CDR3 is TGTGCCTGGAGAGGGGTAGAGGGAGCTTTCTTT. Translated: CAWRGVEGAFF.

The chain is built from TRBV7-9 and TRBJ1-5; TRBD1 matches at 7 bases. Germline CDR1 reads SEHNR; CDR2 reads FQNEAQ (reference sequence). J gave up 7 bases and V 1 base, and 7 bases lay outside the gene matches. The CDR3 extends over 15 amino acids. CDR3 sequence reads: CASSLDRGSGQPQHF. The CDR3 nucleotides read TGTGCCAGCAGCTTAGACAGGGGATCCGGGCAGCCCCAGCATTTT.

The chain is built from TRBV12-3 or TRBV12-4 and TRBJ1-2; maybe TRBD1 (5 bases). V was cut by 7 bases and J by 7 bases, with 22 bases left in between. This CDR3 has 15 residues. The CDR3 protein is CASTRVGGRAGGYTF. In DNA, the CDR3 is TGTGCCAGCACTAGAGTGGGTGGCAGGGCGGGTGGCTACACCTTC.

V and J are TRBV20-1 and TRBJ2-5, with D possibly matching TRBD1 (6 bases). Germline V gene sequence: CDR1 DFQATT, CDR2 SNEGSKA (reference sequence). The CDR3 spans 12 residues. V lost 5 bases to trimming and J lost 2 bases, with 9 bases between them. The CDR3 sequence: CSAPQGQETQYF. Here the CDR3 DNA reads TGCAGTGCTCCACAGGGTCAAGAGACCCAGTACTTC.

This clonotype came up a few times. The J gene is TRBJ1-2, the V gene TRBV12-3 or TRBV12-4; D is unclear. V was pared by 4 bases and J by 5 bases, with 17 bases between. The CDR3 is 15 residues long. The CDR3 spells CASSSIAERLYGYTF. The CDR3 coding sequence is TGTGCCAGCAGTTCCATTGCAGAGAGACTTTATGGCTACACCTTC.